The T cell receptor (beta chain) under discussion was sequenced for a study of shared clonotypes between healthy human individuals. Points from the study as a whole: How much donors shared clonotypes was expected to be affected by sequencing depth.

On this clone: Antigen specificity is unknown.

Every subset had its genomic DNA shared out evenly among several immunoSEQ plates. Profiling relied on immunoSEQ multiplex PCR, and the TCRdb table lists in-frame clones only, not all of them. The repertoire includes roughly 1 million clones, roughly 75% of them detected once, and approximately 1.5% sits in the top ten. Germline values: CDR1 SGHAT, CDR2 FQNNGV. Trimming took 0 bases from V and 7 from J; bases not matched to a gene: 5. The CDR3 loop spans 17 amino acids. The chain carries TRBV11-2 and TRBJ2-1; 14 bases map to TRBD2. The material sequenced was memory CD4+ T cells sorted from blood. Subset here: CD45RA-negative fraction. This TCR was recovered from a young man in good health. CDR3 coding DNA: TGTGCCAGCAGCTTAGATCCGACTAGCGGGAGGGGAAATGAGCAGTTCTTC. This encodes CASSLDPTSGRGNEQFF.